One sample yielded the 13 T cell receptor beta chains listed below, sequenced in a study of blood T cell repertoires in COVID-19. Method: immunoSEQ multiplex PCR; TCRdb's copy keeps in-frame clones and lacks some. The sample has fewer than 90,000 clones, 70% to 85% seen once. The material sequenced was peripheral blood. These receptors all stem from a woman in her forties or fifties with acute or convalescent COVID-19.

The V call is TRBV6-6, the J call TRBJ2-5, with TRBD2 matching 8 bases. The CDR3 sequence is 14 residues long. V trimming: 5 bases; J trimming: 4 bases; junction bases outside the gene matches: 6. Germline V gene lookup returns CDR1 MNHNY and CDR2 SVGAGI (reference sequence). CDR3: CASSRGLGGETQYF. The CDR3 coding sequence is TGTGCCAGCAGTCGGGGACTAGGGGGAGAGACCCAGTACTTC.

The chain links TRBV6-5 to TRBJ2-3, with D uncertain. The germline V gene encodes CDR1 MNHEY and CDR2 SVGAGI. V gave up 6 bases and J gave up 8 bases, with 9 bases separating them. CDR3 length: 11 residues. The CDR3 sequence: CASRGELTQYF. The CDR3 region has the DNA TGTGCCAGCAGGGGCGAGCTTACGCAGTATTTT.

The chain carries TRBV27 and TRBJ2-5; 7 positions match TRBD2. Germline-derived CDR1 and CDR2 are MNHEY and SMNVEV (reference sequence). The CDR3 totals 16 residues. J gave up 1 base and V 5 bases, and 10 bases lay outside the gene matches. CDR3 DNA: TGTGCCAGCAGTCGAACGACTAGCTGGGCCCAAGAGACCCAGTACTTC. Residues: CASSRTTSWAQETQYF.

The rearrangement uses TRBV5-6 and TRBJ1-4; D is uncertain. The CDR3 totals 13 residues. The V gene's germline CDR1 is SGHDT and CDR2 YYEEEE. V was pared by 2 bases and J by 7 bases, with 9 bases between. CDR3 loop: CASSLKAAEKLFF. DNA of the CDR3: TGTGCCAGCAGCTTAAAGGCGGCTGAAAAACTGTTTTTT.

The chain uses TRBV28 and TRBJ2-7, with a possible D match to TRBD1 (6 bases). The CDR3 contains 13 residues. Deletions cut 8 bases from V and 2 bases from J, with 13 bases between. Germline CDR1 MDHEN, CDR2 SYDVKM. The CDR3 DNA sequence: TGTGCCAGCCGGGCCCCAGGGGCCTACGAGCAGTACTTC. Protein: CASRAPGAYEQYF.

This sequence joins TRBV7-2 and TRBJ1-3, with 10 bases aligning to TRBD1. The CDR3 spans 16 residues. Germline trimming cut 2 bases from V and 8 bases from J; bases unmatched to any gene: 9. Germline V gene sequence: CDR1 SGHTA, CDR2 FQGNSA. The CDR3, as DNA: TGTGCCAGCAGCTTACTCGGACAGGGGGGAGGAGACACCATATATTTT. The encoded protein is CASSLLGQGGGDTIYF.

The chain uses TRBV28 and TRBJ2-1, with TRBD2 identical over 10 bases. The germline V gene encodes CDR1 MDHEN and CDR2 SYDVKM. The CDR3 runs to 16 residues. Trimming cost V 6 bases and J 0 bases; bases outside gene matches: 5. The CDR3 DNA sequence: TGTGCCAGCAGACTCCGGACTAGCGGCTCCTACAATGAGCAGTTCTTC. The encoded protein is CASRLRTSGSYNEQFF.

This chain uses TRBV28 with TRBJ2-3; D possibly corresponds to TRBD2 (6 bases). CDR1 is MDHEN, CDR2 SYDVKM, per germline. The CDR3 is 16 amino acids. The V and J ends lost 5 bases and 6 bases respectively, with 21 bases between them. For the CDR3, the DNA is TGTGCCAGCAGTCCTGTCGCGGGGCCTACTCCTGATACGCAGTATTTT. Translated: CASSPVAGPTPDTQYF.

The table lists this clone with a count of one. This chain joins TRBV6-5 and TRBJ2-2, with 7 nucleotides matching TRBD1. The CDR3 extends over 15 amino acids. The V segment lost 2 bases and the J segment 4 bases; nucleotides outside the gene matches: 4. The germline V gene encodes CDR1 MNHEY and CDR2 SVGAGI. The CDR3, as DNA: TGTGCCAGCAGTTACCCAAGGACAGGCACCGGGGAGCTGTTTTTT. Protein sequence: CASSYPRTGTGELFF.

The chain carries TRBV3-1 (or the pseudogene TRBV3-2) and TRBJ1-2; no firm D call. The CDR3 runs 15 residues. CDR1 and CDR2 (germline): LGHDT, YNNKEL (reference sequence). V was clipped by 1 base and J by 2 bases, with 11 bases between them. This CDR3 reads CASSQVAGNNYGYTF. CDR3 sequence (DNA): TGTGCCAGCAGCCAAGTCGCCGGTAACAACTATGGCTACACCTTC.

The CDR3 loop is CASKQGLTGDTQYF. DNA of the CDR3: TGTGCCAGCAAGCAGGGACTCACGGGGGATACGCAGTATTTT. The J gene is TRBJ2-3, the V gene TRBV6-5; TRBD2 is a possible D gene (6 bases). Germline V gene lookup returns CDR1 MNHEY and CDR2 SVGAGI. CDR3 length: 14 residues. The germline V and J ends were trimmed by 7 bases and 6 bases, with 17 bases remaining between them.

V gene TRBV7-2 combines with J gene TRBJ1-2; D not certain. The CDR3 extends over 11 amino acids. Trimming shortened V by 8 bases and J by 8 bases, and 12 bases separated the two germline ends. The germline V gene has CDR1 SGHTA and CDR2 FQGNSA. CDR3 nucleotides: TGTGCCAGCTCAAACCTCCGGGGCTACACCTTC. It specifies CASSNLRGYTF. The full variable domain, in which reference TRBV7-2 and TRBJ1-2 provide the parts outside the CDR3, is GAGVSQSPSNKVTEKGKDVELRCDPISGHTALYWYRQSLGQGLEFLIYFQGNSAPDKSGLPSDRFSAERTGGSVSTLTIQRTQQEDSAVYLCASSNLRGYTFGSGTRLTVV.

J is TRBJ1-6 and V is TRBV3-1 (or the pseudogene TRBV3-2); D is ambiguous. Germline-derived CDR1 and CDR2 are LGHDT and YNNKEL (reference sequence). Deletions cut 3 bases from V and 0 bases from J, with 15 bases between. The length of the CDR3 is 18 residues. The CDR3 bases are TGTGCCAGCAGCCATTCCTTGGACGGACTCTCCTATAATTCACCCCTCCACTTT. Protein sequence: CASSHSLDGLSYNSPLHF.